Below are 21 T cell receptor beta chains sequenced from a single sample in a study of graft-versus-host responses after intestinal transplantation. For these TCRs, the target antigens are not known. The data were produced by immunoSEQ multiplex PCR, yet TCRdb's version contains in-frame clones alone and is incomplete. The table shows tens of thousands of clones, with around 90% occurring only once. The sample was unstimulated CD4+ T cells sorted from spleen or lymph node cells, taken before transplant. The source of these receptors is a human donor who was the organ donor for an intestinal transplant.

V is TRBV30 and J is TRBJ1-1, with 7 bases that match TRBD1. Germline trimming cut 0 bases from V and 3 bases from J; bases unmatched to any gene: 1. This CDR3 has 13 residues. Germline V gene sequence: CDR1 GTSNPN, CDR2 SVGIG (reference sequence). CDR3 bases: TGTGCCTGGAGTGTAGGGGGCTACACTGAAGCTTTCTTT. Encoded protein: CAWSVGGYTEAFF.

The V gene is TRBV5-4, the J gene TRBJ1-1; no firm D call. V was pared by 2 bases and J by 0 bases, with 5 bases between. The CDR3 consists of 13 residues. Per germline, CDR1 SGHNT and CDR2 YYREEE (reference sequence). This CDR3 reads CASSLQLNTEAFF. In DNA, the CDR3 is TGTGCCAGCAGCTTACAGTTGAACACTGAAGCTTTCTTT.

Of note for this clone: The junction departs from the called germline gene at one end, perhaps through a read error. The chain combines TRBV30 with TRBJ2-3; D gene uncertain. The CDR3 has 13 amino acids. Germline values: CDR1 GTSNPN, CDR2 SVGIG (reference sequence). Here the CDR3 reads CAWGVTSTDTQYF. The CDR3 bases are TGTGCCTGGGGTGTGACTAGCACAGATACGCAGTATTTT.

The rearrangement uses TRBV19 and TRBJ1-2; 7 bases line up with TRBD1. Germline assignment: CDR1 LNHDA and CDR2 SQIVND (reference sequence). After removal of 7 bases from V and 2 bases from J, the junction contained 10 bases not matched to a gene. The CDR3 covers 15 residues. This CDR3 reads CASIRTGTVNYGYTF. As DNA, the CDR3 is TGTGCCAGTATTCGCACCGGGACAGTCAACTATGGCTACACCTTC.

The chain uses TRBV29-1 and TRBJ1-2; 10 bases line up with TRBD1. The CDR3 totals 16 residues. J was trimmed by 1 base and V by 0 bases; bases with no gene match: 5. CDR1 is SQVTM and CDR2 is ANQGSEA in the germline V gene. The CDR3 DNA is TGCAGCGTTGAAGATAGGAGGACAGGGGGTAACTATGGCTACACCTTC. This encodes CSVEDRRTGGNYGYTF.

The CDR3 DNA sequence: TGTGCCTGGAGTTCCGGGGCCCGGGAGCAGTACTTC. This translates into CAWSSGAREQYF. The J gene is TRBJ2-7, the V gene TRBV30, with D perhaps assigned TRBD1 or TRBD2 (5 bases each). Germline V gene data show CDR1 as GTSNPN and CDR2 as SVGIG (reference sequence). The V gene lost 2 bases and the J gene lost 7 bases, with 12 bases spanning the gap. The CDR3 is 12 amino acids.

The J gene is TRBJ2-6, the V gene TRBV4-2; D is unclear. The CDR3 has 18 amino acids. Trimming cost V 5 bases and J 5 bases, with 22 bases left between them. Germline V lookup: CDR1 LGHNA, CDR2 YNFKEQ. The DNA of the CDR3 is TGTGCCAGCAGCAATTGTGGCAAGTTACAAAGTCGGGCCAACGTCCTGACTTTC. As protein: CASSNCGKLQSRANVLTF.

The chain uses TRBV6-5 and TRBJ1-2, with 7 positions matching TRBD1. Per germline, CDR1 MNHEY and CDR2 SVGAGI. The CDR3 runs to 12 residues. V dropped 5 bases and J dropped 5; count of bases not matched to a gene: 2. The CDR3 region is CASSDRVYGYTF. CDR3 in DNA: TGTGCCAGCAGTGACAGGGTTTATGGCTACACCTTC.

The chain carries TRBV14 and TRBJ1-2; D call uncertain. V lost 0 bases and J 3 bases, leaving 5 bases between the germline ends. Germline V lookup: CDR1 SGHDN, CDR2 FVKESK. The length of the CDR3 is 13 residues. The CDR3 spells CASSQERHYGYTF. CDR3 nucleotides: TGTGCCAGCAGCCAAGAGAGGCACTATGGCTACACCTTC.

The chain recombines TRBV7-3 with TRBJ2-5, with 13 bases that match TRBD2. V was pared by 5 bases and J by 2 bases, with 2 bases of the junction left unmatched. Germline V CDR1 and CDR2: SGHTA, FQGTGA. The CDR3 has 15 residues. As DNA, the CDR3 is TGTGCCAGCAGCGTACTAGCGGGAGGGCAAGAGACCCAGTACTTC. Translation gives CASSVLAGGQETQYF.

The chain uses TRBV30 and TRBJ1-1; D not certain. V lost 4 bases, J lost 2 bases, and 11 bases lay in between. The CDR3 runs 13 residues. From germline, CDR1 is GTSNPN and CDR2 SVGIG (reference sequence). The CDR3 sequence is CAWTDGFNTEAFF. In DNA form, the CDR3 reads TGTGCCTGGACGGACGGATTTAACACTGAAGCTTTCTTT.

As for this clone: The junction does not match germline at one end; this may be a read error. Other DNA sequences in this specimen translate into the identical CDR3. The J gene is TRBJ2-2, the V gene TRBV9, with D unclear. This CDR3 is 14 amino acids long. The germline V gene encodes CDR1 SGDLS and CDR2 YYNGEE. Here the CDR3 reads CASSVEVFTGELFF. For the CDR3, the DNA is TGCGCCAGCAGCGTAGAGGTATTCACCGGGGAGCTGTTTTTT.

Only a few counts were recorded for this clone. The V call is TRBV15, the J call TRBJ2-7; tentatively, D is TRBD1 (6 bases). The CDR3 has 14 amino acids. The ends were cut back, 1 base at V and 7 bases at J, with 14 bases in the middle. CDR1 LNHNV and CDR2 YYDKDF come from the germline V gene (reference sequence). CDR3 protein: CATSRVTGPGEQYF. CDR3 sequence (DNA): TGTGCCACCAGCAGAGTAACAGGGCCGGGGGAGCAGTACTTC. Full variable domain (remainder filled in from reference TRBV15 and TRBJ2-7): DAMVIQNPRYQVTQFGKPVTLSCSQTLNHNVMYWYQQKSSQAPKLLFHYYDKDFNNEADTPDNFQSRRPNTSFCFLDIRSPGLGDTAMYLCATSRVTGPGEQYFGPGTRLTVT.

The rearrangement links TRBV14 to TRBJ2-1; no firm D call. Trimming removed 4 bases at V and 4 bases at J, with 8 bases between. CDR1 and CDR2 from the germline V gene are SGHDN and FVKESK. CDR3 size: 13 residues. The CDR3 sequence is CASSPKGYNEQFF. The CDR3 DNA follows: TGTGCCAGCAGCCCAAAAGGGTACAATGAGCAGTTCTTC.

This rearrangement joins TRBV4-2 to TRBJ1-4; the match to TRBD1 covers 9 bases. V shed 2 bases, J shed 7 bases, and the junction held 8 bases outside the gene matches. The CDR3 is 16 amino acids. Per germline, CDR1 LGHNA and CDR2 YNFKEQ. The DNA for the CDR3 is TGTGCCAGCAGCCAAATCCCGGGACAGGGTAGTGAAAAACTGTTTTTT. Its translation: CASSQIPGQGSEKLFF.

As regards this clone: The same CDR3 also results from other DNA sequences found in this sample. The chain links TRBV7-2 to TRBJ2-3; 7 bases are a match to TRBD2. The CDR3 is 15 amino acids. The V gene's germline CDR1 is SGHTA and CDR2 FQGNSA. The V and J ends lost 0 bases and 0 bases, in that order; junction bases with no gene match: 0. DNA for the CDR3: TGTGCCAGCAGCTTAGCAGCGGGAAGCACAGATACGCAGTATTTT. It specifies CASSLAAGSTDTQYF.

This clone was recorded only once. V gene TRBV7-2 combines with J gene TRBJ2-2, with TRBD2 as a possible D gene (6 bases). Germline V lookup: CDR1 SGHTA, CDR2 FQGNSA. The V and J ends lost 1 base and 0 bases respectively, with 6 bases between them. CDR3 length: 15 amino acids. CDR3 loop: CASSLGLANTGELFF. In nucleotides, the CDR3 is TGTGCCAGCAGCTTAGGACTAGCGAACACCGGGGAGCTGTTTTTT.

The genes are TRBV5-5 and TRBJ2-7; 10 nucleotides match TRBD1. Germline CDR1 and CDR2: SGHKS and YYEKEE (reference sequence). This CDR3 spans 14 amino acids. The ends lost 6 bases at V and 5 bases at J; junction bases unmatched: 8. The CDR3 is CASTRTGGMNEQYF. CDR3 bases: TGTGCCAGCACGCGGACAGGGGGAATGAACGAGCAGTACTTC.

This chain uses TRBV7-2 with TRBJ2-7, with D tentatively TRBD1 (8 bases). Germline V gives CDR1 SGHTA, CDR2 FQGNSA. V was trimmed by 0 bases and J by 12 bases, leaving 18 bases between them. The CDR3 extends over 14 amino acids. The CDR3 DNA is TGTGCCAGCAGCTTAGCCAGGGGGCGGGAGATGGCGTACTTC. This translates into CASSLARGREMAYF.

The chain uses TRBV7-9 and TRBJ1-3; 8 nucleotides agree with TRBD1. This CDR3 region has 18 residues. V was pared by 5 bases and J by 0 bases, with 12 bases of the junction left unmatched. The V gene's germline CDR1 is SEHNR and CDR2 FQNEAQ (reference sequence). Written as DNA, the CDR3 is TGTGCCAGCAGCGCGAGCTTCGGACAGGGAGGCTCTGGAAACACCATATATTTT. Protein product: CASSASFGQGGSGNTIYF. The complete variable domain, with remaining parts taken from reference TRBV7-9 and TRBJ1-3, reads DTGVSQNPRHKITKRGQNVTFRCDPISEHNRLYWYRQTLGQGPEFLTYFQNEAQLEKSRLLSDRFSAERPKGSFSTLEIQRTEQGDSAMYLCASSASFGQGGSGNTIYFGEGSWLTVV.

The chain is built from TRBV6-1 and TRBJ1-2, with no clear D. Trimming pared 2 bases from V and 8 bases from J, leaving 6 bases between. This CDR3 is 11 amino acids long. CDR1 and CDR2 from the germline V gene are MNHNS and SASEGT. The CDR3 protein is CASSEWVGYTF. The CDR3 nucleotides are TGTGCCAGCAGTGAATGGGTCGGCTACACCTTC.